This passage covers 31 T cell receptor beta chains from one sample sequenced in a study of blood T cell repertoires in COVID-19 (TCRdb year 2020). Library preparation employed the immunoSEQ multiplex PCR assay. Not all clones reach the TCRdb copy of this immuneACCESS table, which keeps in-frame sequences only. Checked studies attribute under half of the gap to unresolved V genes and leave the rest unexplained. The sample table holds about 250,000 clones, of which around 90% were seen once. The ten largest make up around 3% of the sample. Sequencing was done on a sample of PBMCs or T cells enriched from blood (not recorded which). Receptor source: a woman in her fifties or sixties who had recovered from COVID-19.

V and J are TRBV9 and TRBJ2-7, with D unclear. V lost 0 bases and J lost 3, with 10 bases in between. The CDR3 contains 14 residues. Germline V gene lookup returns CDR1 SGDLS and CDR2 YYNGEE. CDR3 DNA sequence: TGTGCCAGCAGCGTAGCCCCGGGTTACTACGAGCAGTACTTC. Translating it yields CASSVAPGYYEQYF.

The chain is built from TRBV27 and TRBJ1-5, with TRBD1 identical over 10 bases. The CDR3 totals 15 residues. J lost 6 bases, V lost 5 bases, and 7 bases had no gene match. CDR1 is MNHEY and CDR2 is SMNVEV in the germline V gene (reference sequence). The CDR3 loop reads CASSRTGDRGQPQHF. CDR3 coding DNA: TGTGCCAGCAGTCGAACAGGGGACAGGGGTCAGCCCCAGCATTTT.

The chain is built from TRBV5-6 and TRBJ1-1, with 8 positions matching TRBD1. The trim removed 2 bases at V and 1 base at J, leaving 4 bases unmatched. The germline gives CDR1 SGHDT, CDR2 YYEEEE. This CDR3 spans 15 amino acids. The DNA for the CDR3 is TGTGCCAGCAGCTTAGCCGGGACAGGGAACACTGAAGCTTTCTTT. Protein sequence: CASSLAGTGNTEAFF.

The chain recombines TRBV15 with TRBJ2-5; TRBD1 might be the D (6 bases). CDR1 is LNHNV, CDR2 YYDKDF, per germline (reference sequence). V was shortened by 11 bases and J by 0 bases, with 19 bases between the two germline ends. The CDR3 sequence is 15 residues long. The CDR3 nucleotides are TGTGCCCCCCAAGGGGGATCGCGGGACCAAGAGACCCAGTACTTC. Its protein is CAPQGGSRDQETQYF.

The chain has TRBV5-1 and TRBJ1-2, with 8 bases lining up with TRBD1. Germline values: CDR1 SGHRS, CDR2 YFSETQ. CDR3 length: 14 amino acids. Unmatched junction bases numbered 6, after V lost 0 bases and J lost 8 bases. The DNA of the CDR3 is TGCGCCAGCAGCTTGGGAAACAGGGGGGACGGCTACACCTTC. It encodes CASSLGNRGDGYTF.

The rearrangement joins TRBV7-9 to TRBJ2-7; D might be TRBD1 (6 bases). The germline gives CDR1 SEHNR, CDR2 FQNEAQ (reference sequence). The V end lost 5 bases, the J end lost 9 bases, and 20 bases lay between the germline ends. The CDR3 runs to 14 residues. CDR3 region: CASSASTGTSGQYF. The DNA of the CDR3 is TGTGCCAGCAGCGCCTCCACAGGGACATCAGGGCAGTACTTC.

The J gene is TRBJ2-5, the V gene TRBV5-6, with 8 positions matching TRBD2. The germline V gene encodes CDR1 SGHDT and CDR2 YYEEEE. The CDR3 is 14 amino acids. The ends lost 4 bases at V and 4 bases at J; junction bases unmatched: 6. The CDR3 protein is CASSTPGGIETQYF. The CDR3 bases are TGTGCCAGCAGCACTCCGGGGGGGATAGAGACCCAGTACTTC.

This chain connects TRBV5-4 to TRBJ2-7; 13 nucleotides match TRBD2. The CDR3 sequence is 16 residues long. Trimming took 4 bases from V and 0 from J; bases not matched to a gene: 4. The germline V gene encodes CDR1 SGHNT and CDR2 YYREEE (reference sequence). CDR3 sequence (DNA): TGTGCCAGCAGCACCGGACTAGCGGGGGTCTCCTACGAGCAGTACTTC. The encoded protein is CASSTGLAGVSYEQYF.

This chain links TRBV5-1 with TRBJ2-5; 12 bases are a match to TRBD2. The V gene end was trimmed by 4 bases and the J gene end by 5 bases; junction bases not matched to a gene: 21. CDR3 size: 20 residues. Per the germline V gene, CDR1 is SGHRS and CDR2 is YFSETQ. The DNA of the CDR3 is TGCGCCAGCAGCCTCTCCGTGGTGGCTAGCGGGAGGGCCCTGGGGGAGACCCAGTACTTC. This gives the protein CASSLSVVASGRALGETQYF.

The chain employs TRBV11-2 and TRBJ2-7; the D is unclear. This CDR3 contains 13 residues. The V end was cut by 0 bases, the J end by 4 bases, with 7 bases between. Germline-derived CDR1 and CDR2 are SGHAT and FQNNGV. The CDR3 reads CASSLDQIYEQYF. CDR3 DNA: TGTGCCAGCAGCTTAGATCAAATTTACGAGCAGTACTTC.

The genes are TRBV2 and TRBJ1-5; D is possibly TRBD1 (5 bases). The CDR3 has 15 residues. Germline V gene data show CDR1 as SNHLY and CDR2 as FYNNEI. V was pared by 2 bases and J by 0 bases, with 8 bases between. CDR3 nucleotide sequence: TGTGCCAGCAGTGAAAGTAGGGGTAGCAATCAGCCCCAGCATTTT. Its protein product is CASSESRGSNQPQHF.

The chain employs TRBV6-2 or TRBV6-3 and TRBJ1-3; 7 nucleotides agree with TRBD1. This CDR3 contains 18 residues. CDR1 and CDR2 from the germline V gene are MNHEY and SVGEGT. J lost 3 bases, V lost 5 bases, and 16 bases had no gene match. CDR3 nucleotide sequence: TGTGCCAGCAGTCCCGACCACAAACAGGGGATAATTGGAAACACCATATATTTT. It translates to CASSPDHKQGIIGNTIYF.

The gene calls are TRBV15 and TRBJ2-3; 9 bases map to TRBD1. This CDR3 spans 15 amino acids. The J segment lost 7 bases and the V segment lost 6 bases, leaving 11 bases of the junction unmatched. CDR1 and CDR2 (germline): LNHNV, YYDKDF (reference sequence). This CDR3 reads CATSSGTGFENTQYF. The DNA for the CDR3 is TGTGCCACCAGTTCTGGGACAGGGTTCGAAAATACGCAGTATTTT. Full variable domain (remainder filled in from reference TRBV15 and TRBJ2-3): DAMVIQNPRYQVTQFGKPVTLSCSQTLNHNVMYWYQQKSSQAPKLLFHYYDKDFNNEADTPDNFQSRRPNTSFCFLDIRSPGLGDTAMYLCATSSGTGFENTQYFGPGTRLTVL.

With respect to this clone: One end of the junction varies from germline; a read error may be responsible. The rearrangement uses TRBV28 and TRBJ2-7; weak D call: TRBD2 (6 bases). Looked up from germline, CDR1 is MDHEN and CDR2 is SYDVKM. This CDR3 has 13 residues. Written as DNA, the CDR3 is TGTACCAGCCTAGGGACTGCGAACTACGAGCAGTACTTC. Protein sequence: CTSLGTANYEQYF.

In this sample, this clone turned up once. This sequence joins TRBV5-1 and TRBJ1-6, with D possibly matching TRBD1 (6 bases). Germline V lookup: CDR1 SGHRS, CDR2 YFSETQ. Trimming pared 0 bases from V and 4 bases from J, leaving 8 bases between. This CDR3 contains 15 residues. This chain's CDR3 is CASSLVGAYNSPLHF. The CDR3 DNA sequence: TGCGCCAGCAGCTTGGTGGGGGCTTATAATTCACCCCTCCACTTT.

The J gene is TRBJ1-1, the V gene TRBV5-1; perhaps TRBD1 as D (5 bases). The V end was cut by 4 bases, the J end by 7 bases, with 20 bases between. The CDR3 loop spans 15 amino acids. CDR1 SGHRS and CDR2 YFSETQ come from the germline V gene. The CDR3 DNA reads TGCGCCAGCAGCCCCTACCTGGCAGGGTCTAATGAAGCTTTCTTT. It translates to CASSPYLAGSNEAFF.

The rearrangement links TRBV5-1 to TRBJ2-5; D call uncertain. The germline gives CDR1 SGHRS, CDR2 YFSETQ. This CDR3 is 13 amino acids long. The germline V and J ends were trimmed by 2 bases and 5 bases, with 10 bases remaining between them. CDR3 sequence: CASSFRIEETQYF. In nucleotides, the CDR3 is TGCGCCAGCAGCTTTAGAATAGAGGAGACCCAGTACTTC.

The chain couples TRBV11-2 to TRBJ1-1; tentative D call: TRBD1 (5 bases). The V end was cut by 5 bases, the J end by 0 bases, with 16 bases between. The CDR3 is 16 residues long. Germline assignment: CDR1 SGHAT and CDR2 FQNNGV. The CDR3 coding sequence is TGTGCCAGCAGCCCCCAGGTGAGCAGGGTGAACACTGAAGCTTTCTTT. Translating gives CASSPQVSRVNTEAFF.

This chain uses TRBV7-2 with TRBJ2-3, with 8 positions matching TRBD2. Germline V gene data show CDR1 as SGHTA and CDR2 as FQGNSA. V lost 1 base and J lost 2; bases outside the gene matches: 8. The CDR3 runs 17 residues. The CDR3: CASSLGASGFTTDTQYF. CDR3 sequence (DNA): TGTGCCAGCAGCTTAGGAGCTAGCGGGTTTACCACAGATACGCAGTATTTT.

The chain uses TRBV30 and TRBJ1-6, with TRBD1 matching over 8 bases. The J segment lost 5 bases and the V segment lost 6 bases, leaving 3 bases of the junction unmatched. Germline V CDR1 and CDR2: GTSNPN, SVGIG (reference sequence). The CDR3 has 13 residues. This CDR3 reads CACATGDNSPLHF. The CDR3 DNA is TGTGCCTGCGCGACAGGGGATAATTCACCCCTCCACTTT.

The V call is TRBV5-8, the J call TRBJ2-7; D is uncertain. From germline, CDR1 is SGHTS and CDR2 YDEGEE. The CDR3 consists of 12 residues. V lost 1 base, J lost 3 bases, and 5 bases lay in between. The CDR3 sequence is CASSLFYYEQYF. In nucleotides, the CDR3 is TGTGCCAGCAGCTTGTTTTACTACGAGCAGTACTTC.

This chain uses TRBV4-2 with TRBJ2-7, with a weak D call TRBD2 (5 bases). The V end was cut by 3 bases, the J end by 10 bases, with 19 bases between. This CDR3 is 14 amino acids long. Per germline, CDR1 LGHNA and CDR2 YNFKEQ. The CDR3 DNA reads as TGTGCCAGCAGCCAGAAGAGCGGAAAGAAGGTACAGTACTTC. Translating it yields CASSQKSGKKVQYF.

This chain uses TRBV11-2 with TRBJ1-1, with D hard to call. V lost 5 bases and J 1 base, leaving 11 bases between the germline ends. Germline lookup yields CDR1 SGHAT and CDR2 FQNNGV. This CDR3 contains 14 residues. In nucleotides, the CDR3 is TGTGCCAGCAGCCCAAGAGGCGGGAACACTGAAGCTTTCTTT. Translating gives CASSPRGGNTEAFF.

V gene TRBV2 combines with J gene TRBJ1-2; weak D call: TRBD1 (5 bases). The germline V gene encodes CDR1 SNHLY and CDR2 FYNNEI. Trimming cost V 6 bases and J 7 bases, with 15 bases left between them. The CDR3 has 13 amino acids. Here the CDR3 reads CASRGGTGSGYTF. The CDR3 DNA reads TGTGCCAGCAGGGGGGGAACGGGTTCTGGCTACACCTTC.

The chain carries TRBV11-3 and TRBJ2-1; D is possibly TRBD2 (6 bases). V lost 2 bases and J 12 bases, leaving 14 bases between the germline ends. The CDR3 extends over 13 amino acids. Germline V CDR1 and CDR2: SGHNT, YENEEA. CDR3 in amino acids: CASSLSPGTRQFF. As DNA, the CDR3 is TGTGCCAGCAGCTTATCCCCCGGGACTCGGCAGTTCTTC.

The gene calls are TRBV7-9 and TRBJ2-2; perhaps TRBD2 as D (6 bases). V was trimmed by 5 bases and J by 6 bases, leaving 16 bases between them. The CDR3 has 15 amino acids. Germline V gene sequence: CDR1 SEHNR, CDR2 FQNEAQ (reference sequence). DNA of the CDR3: TGTGCCAGCAGCCGCCGGGACTTCTTTCCCGGGGAGCTGTTTTTT. As protein: CASSRRDFFPGELFF.

This clone occurred a few times. The gene calls are TRBV18 and TRBJ1-1; 7 bases agree with TRBD1. CDR3 length: 14 amino acids. J gave up 1 base and V 3 bases, and 2 bases lay outside the gene matches. Germline CDR1 and CDR2: KGHSH and LQKENI. CDR3 coding DNA: TGTGCCAGCTCACCGGACAGGACGAACACTGAAGCTTTCTTT. Translated, it gives CASSPDRTNTEAFF. The full variable domain, rest sourced from reference TRBV18 and TRBJ1-1, is NAGVMQNPRHLVRRRGQEARLRCSPMKGHSHVYWYRQLPEEGLKFMVYLQKENIIDESGMPKERFSAEFPKEGPSILRIQQVVRGDSAAYFCASSPDRTNTEAFFGQGTRLTVV.

This chain connects TRBV11-3 to TRBJ2-3; TRBD2 matches at 7 bases. Germline V lookup: CDR1 SGHNT, CDR2 YENEEA. The CDR3 is made up of 15 amino acids. Trimming cost V 5 bases and J 4 bases; bases outside gene matches: 9. The CDR3 protein is CASSPQRGLADTQYF. The CDR3 DNA reads as TGTGCCAGCAGCCCCCAGCGGGGATTGGCAGATACGCAGTATTTT. Drawing the rest from reference TRBV11-3 and TRBJ2-3, the complete variable domain is EAGVVQSPRYKIIEKKQPVAFWCNPISGHNTLYWYLQNLGQGPELLIRYENEEAVDDSQLPKDRFSAERLKGVDSTLKIQPAELGDSAVYLCASSPQRGLADTQYFGPGTRLTVL.

V and J are TRBV6-5 and TRBJ1-2; D unresolved. The CDR3 is made up of 14 amino acids. With 2 bases removed from V and 4 bases from J, the gap between germline ends came to 11 bases. CDR1 is MNHEY, CDR2 SVGAGI, per germline. CDR3 sequence reads: CASSYEGALYGYTF. CDR3 DNA: TGTGCCAGCAGTTACGAGGGCGCGCTCTATGGCTACACCTTC.

The chain couples TRBV11-3 to TRBJ2-1; D not certain. Trimming took off 0 bases at V and 4 bases at J, with 13 bases between the two ends. There are 16 residues in the CDR3. Germline CDR1 and CDR2: SGHNT and YENEEA. CDR3 sequence: CASSLDSSGIYNEQFF. The CDR3 DNA reads as TGTGCCAGCAGCTTAGATTCCTCAGGAATATACAATGAGCAGTTCTTC.

The chain employs TRBV7-2 and TRBJ2-1, with unresolved D. The CDR3 is made up of 15 amino acids. Trimming shortened V by 1 base and J by 4 bases, and 11 bases separated the two germline ends. Germline assignment: CDR1 SGHTA and CDR2 FQGNSA. The CDR3 is CASSLGLQVYNEQFF. CDR3 coding DNA: TGTGCCAGCAGCTTAGGGCTCCAAGTTTACAATGAGCAGTTCTTC.